This T cell receptor beta chain emerged from a study of blood T cell repertoires in COVID-19. Germline loops: CDR1 SEHNR, CDR2 FQNEAQ (reference sequence). The length of the CDR3 is 15 residues. The trim removed 1 base at V and 5 bases at J, leaving 7 bases unmatched. Assay: immunoSEQ multiplex PCR; the TCRdb copy retains only in-frame clones and omits some. The sample has about 170,000 clones, approximately 82% seen once; the top ten hold 6.5% to 8.5%. This clone was recorded many times. The clonotype originates from a woman aged 40 to 50 with COVID-19, enrolled during active disease. The V call is TRBV7-9, the J call TRBJ2-7, with 8 nucleotides matching TRBD2. Sequenced sample: peripheral blood. The chain's CDR3 is CASSLGESGRNEQYF. CDR3 coding DNA: TGTGCCAGCAGCTTAGGAGAAAGCGGGAGAAACGAGCAGTACTTC.